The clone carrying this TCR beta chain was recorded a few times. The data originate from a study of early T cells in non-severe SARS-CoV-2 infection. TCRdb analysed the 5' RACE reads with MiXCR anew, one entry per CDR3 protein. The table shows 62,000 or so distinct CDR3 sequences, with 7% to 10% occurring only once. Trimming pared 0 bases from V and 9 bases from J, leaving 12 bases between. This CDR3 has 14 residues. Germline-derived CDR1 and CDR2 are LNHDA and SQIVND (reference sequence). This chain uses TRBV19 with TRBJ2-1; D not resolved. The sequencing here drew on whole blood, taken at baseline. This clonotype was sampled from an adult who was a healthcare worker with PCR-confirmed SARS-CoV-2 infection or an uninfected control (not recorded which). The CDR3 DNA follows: TGTGCCAGTAGTATAGACCACCAGACGTTTGAGCAGTTCTTC. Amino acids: CASSIDHQTFEQFF.